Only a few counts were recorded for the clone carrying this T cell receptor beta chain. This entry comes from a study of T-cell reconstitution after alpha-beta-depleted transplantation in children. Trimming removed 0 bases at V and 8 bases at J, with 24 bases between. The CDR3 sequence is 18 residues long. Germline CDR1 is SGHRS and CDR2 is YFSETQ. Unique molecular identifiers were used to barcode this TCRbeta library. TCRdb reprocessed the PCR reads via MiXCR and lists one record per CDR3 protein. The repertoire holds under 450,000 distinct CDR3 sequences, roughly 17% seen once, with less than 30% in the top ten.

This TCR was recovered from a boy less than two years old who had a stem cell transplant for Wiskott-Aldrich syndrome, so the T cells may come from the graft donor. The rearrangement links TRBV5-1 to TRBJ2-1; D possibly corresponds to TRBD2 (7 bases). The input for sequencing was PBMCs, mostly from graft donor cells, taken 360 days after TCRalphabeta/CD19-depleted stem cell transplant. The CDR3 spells CASSLVRQVGGGIYEQFF. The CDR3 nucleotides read TGCGCCAGCAGCTTGGTGAGGCAGGTGGGGGGGGGCATCTATGAGCAGTTCTTC.